The 15 T cell receptor beta chains below all came from one sample that was sequenced in a study of molecular identifiers for immune sequencing clone quantification (dated by TCRdb to 2017 to 2018). The library relied on PCR. Data came from a NextSeq 500. TCRdb redid the processing of the public reads, applying fastp at Q25 and MiXCR, and retained in-frame beta chains. When rows share a CDR3 protein, they turn into one entry using the most common DNA and genes. For this sample the table gives around 480,000 distinct CDR3 sequences, of which roughly 24% were detected only once. Together, the top ten hold under 0.85% of the sample. The material sequenced was naive CD8+ T cells from blood, with Jurkat cell RNA spiked in. The label giving this sample's cell subset or site can be read as: FACS-sorted CD8+CD4-CCR7+CD45RA+ naive T cells. These receptors originate from a human donor in good health. Some libraries in this study had Jurkat cell RNA spiked in.

With regard to this clonotype: A read error may be the cause here, since a much bigger clone is one base away. V gene TRBV14 combines with J gene TRBJ2-4; D might be TRBD1 (6 bases). Germline V gene lookup returns CDR1 SGHDN and CDR2 FVKESK. The CDR3 totals 12 residues. The CDR3 DNA is TGTGCCAGCAGCCAAGATAGGGGGTCGAGGAACTTC. Protein product: CASSQDRGSRNF.

V usage is TRBV5-1 and J usage is TRBJ2-1; D unclear. V was shortened by 3 bases and J by 4 bases, with 14 bases between the two germline ends. This CDR3 region has 15 residues. Germline lookup yields CDR1 SGHRS and CDR2 YFSETQ. Written as DNA, the CDR3 is TGCGCCAGCAGCTGGTCCGGAAACGAATACAATGAGCAGTTCTTC. It specifies CASSWSGNEYNEQFF.

A few counts support this clonotype. V and J are TRBV19 and TRBJ2-3; the match to TRBD2 covers 8 bases. The CDR3 has 16 residues. Germline CDR1 LNHDA, CDR2 SQIVND (reference sequence). V lost 3 bases to trimming and J lost 6 bases; unmatched junction nucleotides: 11. The CDR3 loop reads CASSMEVSGARDTQYF. The CDR3 nucleotides read TGTGCCAGTAGTATGGAGGTTAGCGGGGCTCGCGATACGCAGTATTTT.

This clonotype was seen ten or more times. J is TRBJ2-7 and V is TRBV28; 10 bases map to TRBD2. CDR1 MDHEN and CDR2 SYDVKM come from the germline V gene. With 3 bases clipped from V and 1 base from J, the junction kept 6 bases outside the gene matches. CDR3 size: 16 residues. CDR3 protein: CASSFLAGVPSYEQYF. As DNA, the CDR3 is TGTGCCAGCAGTTTCCTAGCGGGAGTACCATCCTACGAGCAGTACTTC.

This clonotype was seen ten or more times. The V gene is TRBV5-1, the J gene TRBJ2-7; 10 bases match TRBD2. Germline V lookup: CDR1 SGHRS, CDR2 YFSETQ. Trimming removed 4 bases from V and 4 bases from J; junction bases left unmatched: 8. The CDR3 is 15 amino acids. The CDR3 spells CASSPDSGGKYEQYF. For the CDR3, the DNA is TGCGCCAGCAGCCCGGATAGCGGGGGGAAGTACGAGCAGTACTTC.

This clonotype has a count of ten or more. The V gene is TRBV3-1, the J gene TRBJ1-1; D not resolved. This CDR3 has 15 residues. V was cut by 0 bases and J by 7 bases, with 15 bases left in between. Germline CDR1 is LGHDT and CDR2 is YNNKEL (reference sequence). The CDR3: CASSQDEGPVGEAFF. CDR3 DNA: TGTGCCAGCAGCCAAGATGAAGGCCCAGTCGGTGAAGCTTTCTTT.

This clonotype was recorded at least ten times. The V and J genes are TRBV4-1 and TRBJ2-3, with D perhaps TRBD2 (6 bases). The CDR3 is 16 amino acids. V lost 4 bases and J lost 1, with 15 bases in between. From germline, CDR1 is MGHRA and CDR2 YSYEKL. The CDR3 DNA follows: TGCGCCAGCAGCCTGGTGAGGGAGCGGGGCACAGATACGCAGTATTTT. Amino acids: CASSLVRERGTDTQYF.

The V gene is TRBV5-4, the J gene TRBJ2-5; TRBD1 agrees at 11 bases. Germline V lookup: CDR1 SGHNT, CDR2 YYREEE (reference sequence). The CDR3 runs to 15 residues. Trimming took 6 bases from V and 2 from J; bases not matched to a gene: 6. The CDR3 DNA reads TGTGCCAGCACCACCGGGACAGGGGGTCAAGAGACCCAGTACTTC. This gives the protein CASTTGTGGQETQYF.

This clonotype was recorded many times. The J gene is TRBJ1-5, the V gene TRBV6-1, with D unresolved. Trimming took 1 base from V and 0 from J, leaving 16 bases between them. The CDR3 runs 18 residues. Germline V gives CDR1 MNHNS, CDR2 SASEGT. This chain's CDR3 is CASSEGGARALSNQPQHF. In DNA form, the CDR3 reads TGTGCCAGCAGTGAAGGGGGAGCGAGGGCCCTTAGCAATCAGCCCCAGCATTTT.

The chain is built from TRBV11-2 and TRBJ1-2; TRBD1 matches at 9 bases. CDR1 and CDR2 from the germline V gene are SGHAT and FQNNGV. The junction had 5 bases not matched to a gene; V was cut back by 2 bases and J by 4 bases. The CDR3 is 15 amino acids. The CDR3, as DNA: TGTGCCAGCAGCTTACGAACAGGGGGCGGCTATGGCTACACCTTC. It encodes CASSLRTGGGYGYTF.

This clonotype was seen at least ten times. The chain is built from TRBV12-3 or TRBV12-4 and TRBJ2-5; no clear D gene. Trimming shortened V by 5 bases and J by 5 bases, and 6 bases separated the two germline ends. This CDR3 is built from 11 residues. The CDR3 is CASSDGETQYF. As DNA, the CDR3 is TGTGCCAGCAGTGATGGGGAGACCCAGTACTTC.

This chain's CDR3 is CSARDLGQTYEQYF. CDR3 bases: TGCAGTGCTAGAGATCTGGGACAGACCTACGAGCAGTACTTC. The chain links TRBV20-1 to TRBJ2-7; 7 bases fit TRBD1. This CDR3 has 14 residues. Trimming at V came to 0 bases and at J to 2 bases, leaving 4 bases not matched to a gene. Per the germline V gene, CDR1 is DFQATT and CDR2 is SNEGSKA (reference sequence).

This clonotype was found many times. This chain joins TRBV12-3 or TRBV12-4 and TRBJ2-1; 8 positions agree with TRBD2. The CDR3 has 15 amino acids. The J segment lost 5 bases and the V segment lost 7 bases, leaving 10 bases of the junction unmatched. The CDR3 loop is CASTALAGINNEQFF. Here the CDR3 DNA reads TGTGCCAGCACTGCCTTAGCGGGAATTAACAATGAGCAGTTCTTC.

This clonotype was seen a few times. The V and J genes are TRBV25-1 and TRBJ2-7; D perhaps matches TRBD1 (5 bases). CDR3 length: 15 residues. Trimming left V 2 bases short and J 3 bases short, with 14 bases between. Germline V gene lookup returns CDR1 MGHDK and CDR2 SYGVNS. The CDR3 loop reads CASSEGSGQYYEQYF. The CDR3 region has the DNA TGTGCCAGCAGTGAAGGGTCCGGACAATACTACGAGCAGTACTTC.

Comment on this clonotype: A much larger clone differs from this one at a single base, so this may be a read error. V and J are TRBV5-6 and TRBJ2-3; 9 nucleotides line up with TRBD2. CDR3 size: 16 residues. Trimming cost V 4 bases and J 2 bases; bases outside gene matches: 8. The germline V gene encodes CDR1 SGHDT and CDR2 YYEEEE. The CDR3 is CASSPIGLANTDTQYF. The CDR3 DNA reads TGTGCCAGCAGCCCAATCGGACTAGCGAACACAGATACGCAGTATTTT.